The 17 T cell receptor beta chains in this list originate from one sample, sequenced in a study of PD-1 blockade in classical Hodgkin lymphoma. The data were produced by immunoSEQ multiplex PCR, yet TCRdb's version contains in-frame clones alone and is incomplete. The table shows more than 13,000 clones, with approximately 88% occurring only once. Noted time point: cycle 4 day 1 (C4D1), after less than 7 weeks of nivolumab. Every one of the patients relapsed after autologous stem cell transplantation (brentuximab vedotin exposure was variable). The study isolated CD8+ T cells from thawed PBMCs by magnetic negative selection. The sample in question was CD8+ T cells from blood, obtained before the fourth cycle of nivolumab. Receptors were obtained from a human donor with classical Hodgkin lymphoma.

The CDR3 sequence: CASSLRGGELEKLFF. In DNA, the CDR3 is TGTGCCAGCAGTTTACGGGGTGGGGAGCTTGAAAAACTGTTTTTT. The chain carries TRBV27 and TRBJ1-4; the D is unclear. Germline CDR1 reads MNHEY; CDR2 reads SMNVEV (reference sequence). Trimming removed 2 bases at V and 7 bases at J, with 14 bases between. The CDR3 consists of 15 residues.

CDR3 in DNA: TGTGCCAGCTTAGGGAAGGCGGCCTACAATGAGCAGTTCTTC. This gives the protein CASLGKAAYNEQFF. The chain couples TRBV27 to TRBJ2-1; D is uncertain. Per the germline V gene, CDR1 is MNHEY and CDR2 is SMNVEV (reference sequence). This CDR3 has 14 amino acids. Trimming took off 8 bases at V and 2 bases at J, with 13 bases between the two ends.

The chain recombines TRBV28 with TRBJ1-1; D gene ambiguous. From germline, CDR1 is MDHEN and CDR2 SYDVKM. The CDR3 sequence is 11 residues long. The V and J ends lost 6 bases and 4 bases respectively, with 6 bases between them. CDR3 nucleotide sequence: TGTGCCAGCAGCCTCAGCACTGAAGCTTTCTTT. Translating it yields CASSLSTEAFF.

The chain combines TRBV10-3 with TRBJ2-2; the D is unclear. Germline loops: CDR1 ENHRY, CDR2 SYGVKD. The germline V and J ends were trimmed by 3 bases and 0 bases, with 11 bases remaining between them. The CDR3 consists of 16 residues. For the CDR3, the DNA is TGTGCCATCAGTGATCTTACCGACCCGAACACCGGGGAGCTGTTTTTT. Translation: CAISDLTDPNTGELFF.

This CDR3 is CAISSDRGSYNEQFF. CDR3 DNA: TGTGCCATCAGTTCAGACAGGGGCTCCTACAATGAGCAGTTCTTC. The chain combines TRBV10-3 with TRBJ2-1; TRBD1 aligns across 8 bases. Germline loops: CDR1 ENHRY, CDR2 SYGVKD. V gave up 5 bases and J gave up 0 bases; unmatched junction bases: 3. The CDR3 contains 15 residues.

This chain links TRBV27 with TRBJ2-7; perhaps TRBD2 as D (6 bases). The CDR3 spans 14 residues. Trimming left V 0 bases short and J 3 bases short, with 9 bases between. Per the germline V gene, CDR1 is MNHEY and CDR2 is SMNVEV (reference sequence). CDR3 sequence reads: CASSLSVGGYEQYF. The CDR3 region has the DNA TGTGCCAGCAGTTTATCGGTGGGAGGCTACGAGCAGTACTTC.

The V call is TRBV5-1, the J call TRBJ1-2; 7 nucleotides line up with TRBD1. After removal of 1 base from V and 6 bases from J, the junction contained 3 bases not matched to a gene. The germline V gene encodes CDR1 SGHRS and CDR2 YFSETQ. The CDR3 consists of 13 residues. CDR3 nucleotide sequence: TGCGCCAGCAGCTTGACAGGGGTCCATGGCTACACCTTC. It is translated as CASSLTGVHGYTF.

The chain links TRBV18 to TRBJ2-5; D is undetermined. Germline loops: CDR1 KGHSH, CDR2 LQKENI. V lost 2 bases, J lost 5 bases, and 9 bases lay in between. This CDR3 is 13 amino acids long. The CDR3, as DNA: TGTGCCAGCTCACCAGGGTATGAGGAGACCCAGTACTTC. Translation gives CASSPGYEETQYF.

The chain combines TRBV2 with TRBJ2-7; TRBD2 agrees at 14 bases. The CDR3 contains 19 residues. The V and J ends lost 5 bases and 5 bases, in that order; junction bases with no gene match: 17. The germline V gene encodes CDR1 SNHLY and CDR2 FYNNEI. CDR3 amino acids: CASSYNYGTSGSSGNEQYF. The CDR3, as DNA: TGTGCCAGCAGTTACAATTACGGGACTAGCGGGAGTAGTGGCAACGAGCAGTACTTC.

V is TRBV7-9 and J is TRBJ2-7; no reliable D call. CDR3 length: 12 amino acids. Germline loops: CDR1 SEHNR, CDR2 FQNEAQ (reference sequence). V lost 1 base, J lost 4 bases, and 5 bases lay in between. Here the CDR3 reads CASSLDTYEQYF. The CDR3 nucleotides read TGTGCCAGCAGCTTAGACACGTACGAGCAGTACTTC.

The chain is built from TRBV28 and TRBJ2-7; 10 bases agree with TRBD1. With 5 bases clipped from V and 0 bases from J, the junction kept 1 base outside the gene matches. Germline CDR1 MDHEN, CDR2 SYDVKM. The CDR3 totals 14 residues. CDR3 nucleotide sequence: TGTGCCAGCAGTCGGACAGGGGGCTCCTACGAGCAGTACTTC. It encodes CASSRTGGSYEQYF.

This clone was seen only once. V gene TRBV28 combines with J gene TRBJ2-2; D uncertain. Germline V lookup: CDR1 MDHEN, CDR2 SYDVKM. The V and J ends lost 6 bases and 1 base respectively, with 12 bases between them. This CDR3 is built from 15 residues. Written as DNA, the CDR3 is TGTGCCAGCAGCCAACCTACAGTGAACACCGGGGAGCTGTTTTTT. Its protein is CASSQPTVNTGELFF. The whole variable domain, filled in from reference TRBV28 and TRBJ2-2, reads DVKVTQSSRYLVKRTGEKVFLECVQDMDHENMFWYRQDPGLGLRLIYFSYDVKMKEKGDIPEGYSVSREKKERFSLILESASTNQTSMYLCASSQPTVNTGELFFGEGSRLTVL.

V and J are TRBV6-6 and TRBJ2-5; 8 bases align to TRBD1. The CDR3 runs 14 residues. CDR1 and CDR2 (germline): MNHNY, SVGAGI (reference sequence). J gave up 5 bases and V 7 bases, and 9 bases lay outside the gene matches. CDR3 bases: TGTGCCAGCACCCCGGGGACAGGAGGGGAGACCCAGTACTTC. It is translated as CASTPGTGGETQYF.

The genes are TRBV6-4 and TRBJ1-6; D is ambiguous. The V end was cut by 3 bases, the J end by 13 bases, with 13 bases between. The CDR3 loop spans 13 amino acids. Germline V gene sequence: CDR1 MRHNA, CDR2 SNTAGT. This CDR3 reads CASSELVGWPLHF. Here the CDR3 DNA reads TGTGCCAGCAGTGAATTGGTGGGATGGCCCCTCCACTTT.

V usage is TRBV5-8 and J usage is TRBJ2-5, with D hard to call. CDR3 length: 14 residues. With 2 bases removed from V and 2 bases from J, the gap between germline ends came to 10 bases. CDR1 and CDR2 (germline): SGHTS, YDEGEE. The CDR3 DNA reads TGTGCCAGCAGCTTTGGGATTATGCAAGAGACCCAGTACTTC. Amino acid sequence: CASSFGIMQETQYF.

The CDR3 is CASSPGQGAVLKQWRDTEAFF. CDR3 bases: TGTGCCAGCAGTCCGGGACAGGGGGCGGTACTCAAGCAATGGAGAGACACTGAAGCTTTCTTT. This sequence joins TRBV27 and TRBJ1-1; 12 positions match TRBD1. Germline values: CDR1 MNHEY, CDR2 SMNVEV (reference sequence). V was clipped by 5 bases and J by 3 bases; unmatched bases: 22. CDR3 length: 21 residues.

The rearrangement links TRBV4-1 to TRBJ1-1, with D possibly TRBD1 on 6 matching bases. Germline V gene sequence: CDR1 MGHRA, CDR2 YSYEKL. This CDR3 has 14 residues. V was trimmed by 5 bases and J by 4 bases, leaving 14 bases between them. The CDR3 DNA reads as TGCGCCAGCAGCTTCAATCCAGGGGTCACTGAAGCTTTCTTT. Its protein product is CASSFNPGVTEAFF.